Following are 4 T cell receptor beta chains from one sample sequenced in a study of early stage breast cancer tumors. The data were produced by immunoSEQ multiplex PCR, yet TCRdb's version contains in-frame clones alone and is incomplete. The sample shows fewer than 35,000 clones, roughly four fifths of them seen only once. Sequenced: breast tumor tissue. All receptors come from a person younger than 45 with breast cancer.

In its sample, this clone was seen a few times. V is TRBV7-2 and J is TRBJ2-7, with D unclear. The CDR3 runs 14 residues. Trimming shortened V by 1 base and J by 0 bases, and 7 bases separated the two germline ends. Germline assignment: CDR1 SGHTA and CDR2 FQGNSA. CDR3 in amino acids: CASSLERTSYEQYF. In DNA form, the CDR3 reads TGTGCCAGCAGCTTAGAACGGACCTCCTACGAGCAGTACTTC. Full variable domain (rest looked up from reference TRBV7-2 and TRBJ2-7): GAGVSQSPSNKVTEKGKDVELRCDPISGHTALYWYRQSLGQGLEFLIYFQGNSAPDKSGLPSDRFSAERTGGSVSTLTIQRTQQEDSAVYLCASSLERTSYEQYFGPGTRLTVT.

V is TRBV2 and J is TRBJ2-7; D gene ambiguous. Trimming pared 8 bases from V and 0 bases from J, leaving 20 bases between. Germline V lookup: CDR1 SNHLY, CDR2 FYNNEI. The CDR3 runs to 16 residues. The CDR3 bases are TGTGCCAGCTCTCGGCGGCTAACCGTTAACTCCTACGAGCAGTACTTC. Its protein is CASSRRLTVNSYEQYF. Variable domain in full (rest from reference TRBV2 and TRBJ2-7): EPEVTQTPSHQVTQMGQEVILRCVPISNHLYFYWYRQILGQKVEFLVSFYNNEISEKSEIFDDQFSVERPDGSNFTLKIRSTKLEDSAMYFCASSRRLTVNSYEQYFGPGTRLTVT.

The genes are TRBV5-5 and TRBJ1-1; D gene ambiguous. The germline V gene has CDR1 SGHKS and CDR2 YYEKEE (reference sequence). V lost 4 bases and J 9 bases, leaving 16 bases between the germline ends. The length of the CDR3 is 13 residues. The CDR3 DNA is TGTGCCAGCAGCAAGACCGGGGATCCCAAAGCTTTCTTT. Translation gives CASSKTGDPKAFF. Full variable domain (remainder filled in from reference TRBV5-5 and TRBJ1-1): DAGVTQSPTHLIKTRGQQVTLRCSPISGHKSVSWYQQVLGQGPQFIFQYYEKEERGRGNFPDRFSARQFPNYSSELNVNALLLGDSALYLCASSKTGDPKAFFGQGTRLTVV.

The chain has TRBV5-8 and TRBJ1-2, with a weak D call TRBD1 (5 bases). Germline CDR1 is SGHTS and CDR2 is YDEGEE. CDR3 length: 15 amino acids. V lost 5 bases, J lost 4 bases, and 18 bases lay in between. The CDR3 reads CASRATGVSFYGYTF. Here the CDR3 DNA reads TGTGCCAGCAGGGCTACAGGAGTTTCTTTCTATGGCTACACCTTC.